Following are 2 T cell receptor beta chains from one sample sequenced in a study of T-cell reconstitution after alpha-beta-depleted transplantation in children. The TCRbeta library incorporated unique molecular identifiers. TCRdb fed the PCR reads into MiXCR, producing one record per CDR3 protein. Of a few hundred thousand distinct CDR3 sequences listed, about 11% are singletons. Sequenced material: PBMCs, taken before TCRalphabeta/CD19-depleted stem cell transplant. These receptors all stem from a child less than two years old with acute myeloid leukemia, due to receive a stem cell transplant.

In regard to this clonotype: This could be a read error, since a much larger clone is one nucleotide away. The chain joins TRBV6-1 to TRBJ2-3; the D is unclear. CDR3 length equals 14 residues. CDR1 is MNHNS and CDR2 is SASEGT in the germline V gene. The CDR3 sequence: CASRGQTFTDTHYF. For the CDR3, the DNA is TGTGCCAGCAGAGGCCAGACCTTCACAGATACGCACTATTTT.

The CDR3, as DNA: TGTGCCAGCAGCCCGAGAGGTCCAGGCTCCTACAATGAGCAGTTCTTC. The encoded protein is CASSPRGPGSYNEQFF. The chain couples TRBV7-6 to TRBJ2-1; D is unresolved. CDR3 length: 16 amino acids. Trimming took off 5 bases at V and 0 bases at J, with 14 bases between the two ends. Germline CDR1 SGHVS, CDR2 FNYEAQ.